This paragraph covers one TCR beta chain sequence. This clone was picked up one time. No antigen is known for it. No per-base quality is available; no much larger clone lies one base away. The data were obtained in a study of shared clonotypes between healthy human individuals (dated by TCRdb to about 2020). Some background on the complete study: The cohort comprised a couple of women and a few men aged 18 to 49 years. For each donor, three plates each were used for CD4 naive and CD4 memory, two plates were used for CD8 naive, and one plate was used for CD8 memory. The study deeply sequenced blood TCR repertoires of about 5 healthy adults to estimate repertoire size and the extent of clonotype sharing between individuals. Libraries were prepared and TCR repertoires were sequenced by different laboratories using diverse techniques, in order to increase sequencing depth and limit assay-specific biases. Leukapheresis yielded between about 0.9 and 9 billion PBMCs per donor.

Healthy HIV-negative adults with no recently reported acute infections or vaccinations were included as donors. Every donor was a Caucasian adult residing in Nashville, Tennessee, USA. CD4+ T cells were enriched by magnetic negative selection, after which naive cells were positively selected on CD45RA and the negative fraction was taken as the memory subset. Blood was collected by leukapheresis, and PBMCs were isolated by Ficoll-Histopaque density gradient centrifugation and then cryopreserved in liquid nitrogen vapor phase. Analytical flow cytometry was used to check the purity and quantity of every magnetically sorted T cell population. From each sorted fraction, genomic DNA was isolated and quantified by UV absorbance on a Nanodrop 2000c. The germline V gene provides CDR1 SGHRS and CDR2 YFSETQ. The cysteine opens and the phenylalanine closes a CDR3 of 15 amino acids. CDR3 DNA only is kept here, 45 bases in frame from base 1. The junction shows trimming of 4 bases on V and 0 bases on J, and the gene matches do not reach 5 bases of it.

Broad study findings and their caveats: Only blood was sampled, and tissue TCR repertoires likely differ from those in blood. Pairwise subsampling indicated that sequencing depth was expected to affect the degree of clonotype sharing among donors. Estimated clonotype richness was generally larger for naive than for memory subsets. Because the study included a small number of donors, the genetic and exposure-history diversity represented was limited. When a handful of donors were compared, the shared fraction of clonotypes was about 5.4% for naive CD4, roughly 3.4% for naive CD8, more than 2% for memory CD4, and 0.35% to 0.5% for memory CD8. Even with the large sequencing depth, rarefaction of the sorted-subset datasets indicated that sequencing was incomplete. Compared with non-shared clonotypes, the clonotypes found in all four sorted-subset donors had higher generation probabilities.

Using the deep immunoSEQ assay, TCR CDR3 regions were amplified from genomic DNA by multiplex PCR. Extracted genomic DNA from each cell subset was distributed evenly across all wells of several immunoSEQ 96-well plates, and each plate was treated as a replicate. For sorted subsets, each replicate PCR was loaded with approximately 0.2 ug genomic DNA, equivalent to 25,000 to 35,000 T cell genomes. The purified libraries were quantified using a Qubit 3.0 fluorometer, sized with a Bioanalyzer 2100, and then quantified again using the KAPA Library Quantification kit. A separate single-read 150-cycle Illumina NextSeq 550 flow cell was used to sequence each immunoSEQ 96-well plate. The study's own analysis went as follows. Because the immunoSEQ output held only junctional sequences and lacked quality scores, the filtering could not match the filtering applied to full-length reads. To assign V/J genes and CDR3, sequences were annotated using PyIR, a Python wrapper for IgBLAST v1.9, with IMGT germline references. Reads were filtered out if the reads had weak V/J assignments (E-value above 1e-6), no CDR3, stop codons, out-of-frame junctions, or ambiguous translated residues. A V3J clonotype was defined by an identical inferred V gene, J gene, and CDR3 amino acid sequence. Percentage overlap between repertoires was calculated by dividing the number of shared unique clonotypes by the size of the smaller repertoire. Richness of each repertoire was evaluated using RTK rarefaction, the Chao1 estimator, and Recon v2.1 estimates of unobserved clonotypes. Generation probabilities for all TCRbeta clonotypes obtained by the gDNA method from a few donors were computed using OLGA. Entries here come from immuneACCESS through TCRdb and include only in-frame sequences with V and J called. Some clones fail to appear in such tables; in the studies checked, an unresolved V gene covers under half of the shortfall, and the cause of the remainder is unknown. V and J calls and clone size are copied from that table; D and trimming were computed from the DNA. For this sample the table gives some 1 million clones, of which under 80% were detected only once. In total, the top ten clones hold about 1.5% of the sample.

The V and J genes are TRBV5-1 and TRBJ2-7; 9 of the junction bases match TRBD1. The sequence was collected from a man between 18 and 35 years old in good health. Source material: memory CD4+ T cells sorted from blood. The cell subset or site label for this specimen denotes: CD45RA-negative fraction. The DNA reads TGCGCCAGCAGCGGCGGACAGGGGAACTCCTACGAGCAGTACTTC. Its protein reads: CASSGGQGNSYEQYF. The reference TRBV5-1 and TRBJ2-7 proteins fill in what lies around the CDR3, so the full variable domain reads KAGVTQTPRYLIKTRGQQVTLSCSPISGHRSVSWYQQTPGQGLQFLFEYFSETQRNKGNFPGRFSGRQFSNSRSEMNVSTLELGDSALYLCASSGGQGNSYEQYFGPGTRLTVT.